This TCR beta chain comes out of a study of T cells in Graves' hyperthyroidism and ophthalmopathy. Regions amplified from RNA transcripts were the TCR beta CDR3 regions. HTBI primers drove first-round RT-PCR of the TCR CDR3. TCRdb recomputed calls from the multiplex PCR reads with MiXCR, one row per CDR3 protein. Here the sample spans about 520,000 distinct CDR3 sequences, roughly a quarter being singletons. This clonotype appeared many times. The ends were cut back, 6 bases at V and 7 bases at J, with 12 bases in the middle. This CDR3 comprises 12 residues. The germline CDR1 and CDR2 sequences are MDHEN and SYDVKM.

The receptor was derived from a woman in her 30s with Graves' ophthalmopathy. The genes are TRBV28 and TRBJ1-1; D remains unclear. The sequenced sample consisted of blood. The CDR3 reads CASRPPGGEAFF. The CDR3 DNA reads as TGTGCCAGCAGACCACCGGGAGGTGAAGCTTTCTTT. The whole variable domain, filled in from reference TRBV28 and TRBJ1-1, reads DVKVTQSSRYLVKRTGEKVFLECVQDMDHENMFWYRQDPGLGLRLIYFSYDVKMKEKGDIPEGYSVSREKKERFSLILESASTNQTSMYLCASRPPGGEAFFGQGTRLTVV.